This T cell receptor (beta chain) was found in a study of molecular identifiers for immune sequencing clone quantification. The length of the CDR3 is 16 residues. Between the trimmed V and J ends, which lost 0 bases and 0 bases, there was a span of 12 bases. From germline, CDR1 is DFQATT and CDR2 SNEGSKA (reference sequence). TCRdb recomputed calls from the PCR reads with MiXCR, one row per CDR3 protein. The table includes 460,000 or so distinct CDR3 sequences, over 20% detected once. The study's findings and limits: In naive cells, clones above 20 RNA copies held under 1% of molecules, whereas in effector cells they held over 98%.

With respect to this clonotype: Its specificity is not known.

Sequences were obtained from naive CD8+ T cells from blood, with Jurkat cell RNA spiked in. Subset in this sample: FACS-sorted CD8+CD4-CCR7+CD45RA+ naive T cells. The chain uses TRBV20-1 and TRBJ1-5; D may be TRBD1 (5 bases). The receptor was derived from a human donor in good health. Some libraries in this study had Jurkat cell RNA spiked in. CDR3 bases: TGCAGTGCTAGAGATCCCCAGGACAATAGCAATCAGCCCCAGCATTTT. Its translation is CSARDPQDNSNQPQHF.